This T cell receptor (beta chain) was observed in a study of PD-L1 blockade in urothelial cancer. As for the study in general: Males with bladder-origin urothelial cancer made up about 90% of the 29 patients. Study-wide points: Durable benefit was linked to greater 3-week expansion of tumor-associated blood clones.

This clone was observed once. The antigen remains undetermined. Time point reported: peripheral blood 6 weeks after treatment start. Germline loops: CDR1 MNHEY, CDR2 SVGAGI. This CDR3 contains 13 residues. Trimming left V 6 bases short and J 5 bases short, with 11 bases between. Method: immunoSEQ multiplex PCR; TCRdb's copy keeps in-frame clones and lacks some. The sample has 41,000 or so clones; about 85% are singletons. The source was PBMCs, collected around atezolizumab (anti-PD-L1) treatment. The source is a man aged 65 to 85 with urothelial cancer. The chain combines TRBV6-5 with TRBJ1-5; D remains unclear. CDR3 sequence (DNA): TGTGCCAGCAGGATGACAATGTATCAGCCCCAGCATTTT. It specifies CASRMTMYQPQHF.